These 28 T cell receptor beta chains were sequenced from one sample in a study of regulatory T cells in long-lasting Graves disease. Construction of TCR beta libraries relied on iRepertoire HTBI primers and on Arm-PCR targeting CDR3 regions. TCRdb re-called the multiplex PCR reads through MiXCR, storing one row per CDR3 protein. The sample lists approximately 560,000 distinct CDR3 sequences, about 16% occurring once. Time point meaning: newly diagnosed GD, antithyroid drugs for less than 3 months. Construction of the TCR library relied on RNA isolated from PBMCs. These data also formed part of another study, on T cells in Graves' hyperthyroidism and ophthalmopathy.

The material was peripheral blood mononuclear cells (PBMCs), obtained at new diagnosis, from a patient treated with antithyroid drugs. These receptor sequences come from a man between 18 and 35 years old with Graves disease.

As for this clonotype: This clone may be a read error of a much larger clone one base away. The rearrangement links TRBV28 to TRBJ2-5, with TRBD2 matching 13 bases. CDR3 length: 16 amino acids. The germline V gene has CDR1 MDHEN and CDR2 SYDVKM. CDR3 region: CANSPAGTSGKETQYF. The CDR3 DNA reads as TGTGCCAACAGTCCCGCCGGGACTAGCGGGAAAGAGACCCAGTACTTC.

V and J are TRBV2 and TRBJ2-1; D is unclear. The J call may not be correct, given that the DNA end is closer to TRBJ2-4. The CDR3 runs 11 residues. The germline gives CDR1 SNHLY, CDR2 FYNNEI. CDR3 amino acids: CASSEYDIQYF. Here the CDR3 DNA reads TGTGCCAGCAGTGAGTACGACATTCAGTACTTC.

V usage is TRBV7-2 and J usage is TRBJ2-3; D could derive from TRBD1 or TRBD2 (5 bases each). Germline-derived CDR1 and CDR2 are SGHTA and FQGNSA. The CDR3 sequence is 13 residues long. The V and J ends lost 5 bases and 9 bases respectively, with 15 bases between them. For the CDR3, the DNA is TGTGCCAGCAGCCCGTTGGACTGGGGCACGCAGTATTTT. It translates to CASSPLDWGTQYF.

The sample holds many counts of this clonotype. This chain links TRBV6-1 with TRBJ1-2; D gene uncertain. Germline loops: CDR1 MNHNS, CDR2 SASEGT. V lost 6 bases and J lost 3, with 11 bases in between. This CDR3 has 13 residues. The CDR3 reads CASRTTGYYGYTF. In DNA form, the CDR3 reads TGTGCCAGCAGAACCACCGGGTACTATGGCTACACCTTC.

This chain uses TRBV2 with TRBJ1-4; 7 bases map to TRBD1. CDR1 is SNHLY and CDR2 is FYNNEI in the germline V gene. This CDR3 region has 14 residues. V gave up 7 bases and J gave up 5 bases; unmatched junction bases: 7. The CDR3 region has the DNA TGTGCCAGCACGCGGGACAGACGGAATGAAAAACTGTTTTTT. Its protein product is CASTRDRRNEKLFF.

The J gene is TRBJ2-1, the V gene TRBV4-1; 8 bases align to TRBD2. V shed 4 bases and J 4 bases; nucleotides not matched to a gene: 9. Germline V lookup: CDR1 MGHRA, CDR2 YSYEKL. The CDR3 runs to 16 residues. CDR3 sequence (DNA): TGCGCCAGCAGCCCAACAGCGGGAGCCGGTTACAATGAGCAGTTCTTC. This codes for CASSPTAGAGYNEQFF.

The count of this clonotype is one. A much larger clone lies a single base off, so this may be a read error. The genes are TRBV9 and TRBJ2-5; 11 bases agree with TRBD2. Per the germline V gene, CDR1 is SGDLS and CDR2 is YYNGEE. The CDR3 spans 15 residues. In DNA form, the CDR3 reads TGTGCCAGCAGCCGGACTAGCGGGCTCCAAGGGACCCAGTACTTC. Protein sequence: CASSRTSGLQGTQYF.

This clonotype was recorded many times. This chain joins TRBV5-1 and TRBJ1-5, with 8 nucleotides matching TRBD1. Per germline, CDR1 SGHRS and CDR2 YFSETQ. Trimming took 0 bases from V and 1 from J; bases not matched to a gene: 3. The CDR3 is made up of 16 amino acids. In nucleotides, the CDR3 is TGCGCCAGCAGCTTGGTCCCAGGGGGCAGCAATCAGCCCCAGCATTTT. Amino acids: CASSLVPGGSNQPQHF.

This clonotype has more than one count but fewer than ten. The chain carries TRBV5-1 and TRBJ2-5, with D possibly TRBD1 on 6 matching bases. From germline, CDR1 is SGHRS and CDR2 YFSETQ. V lost 4 bases and J lost 2, with 18 bases in between. There are 16 residues in the CDR3. The chain's CDR3 is CASSRNLDSVQETQYF. As DNA, the CDR3 is TGCGCCAGCAGCCGAAACCTGGACAGCGTTCAAGAGACCCAGTACTTC.

This clonotype was detected only a few times. The chain combines TRBV4-1 with TRBJ1-1, with D perhaps TRBD1 (5 bases). V was pared by 0 bases and J by 12 bases, with 20 bases between. The CDR3 has 15 residues. Germline values: CDR1 MGHRA, CDR2 YSYEKL. The CDR3 region is CASSQERIGTVETFF. CDR3 DNA sequence: TGCGCCAGCAGCCAAGAGAGGATCGGGACTGTCGAGACTTTCTTT.

Only a few counts were recorded for this clonotype. The chain has TRBV6-9 and TRBJ1-1, with D hard to call. The ends were cut back, 3 bases at V and 7 bases at J, with 9 bases in the middle. This CDR3 spans 12 amino acids. Germline V CDR1 and CDR2: MNHGY, SVAAGI. The DNA for the CDR3 is TGTGCCAGCAGTTACGACGGCAGTGAAGCTTTCTTT. Residues: CASSYDGSEAFF.

This clonotype was recorded at least ten times. V gene TRBV5-1 combines with J gene TRBJ2-7; no clear D gene. CDR3 length: 16 amino acids. CDR1 is SGHRS and CDR2 is YFSETQ in the germline V gene. The V gene lost 1 base and the J gene lost 1 base, with 15 bases spanning the gap. The CDR3 DNA reads TGCGCCAGCAGCTTGAGGTCCGGGTTAGGATCCTACGAGCAGTACTTC. The encoded protein is CASSLRSGLGSYEQYF.

Comments on this clonotype: Because the CDR3 is missing its conserved closing phenylalanine or tryptophan, this is likely a read error. The V gene is TRBV5-1, the J gene TRBJ2-7; 8 nucleotides align to TRBD1. Trimming at V came to 5 bases and at J to 5 bases, leaving 12 bases not matched to a gene. CDR1 is SGHRS and CDR2 is YFSETQ in the germline V gene. The CDR3 is 15 amino acids. The DNA of the CDR3 is TGCGCCAGCAGACTTACTTGGACAGGGTCCGACGAGCAGTACCTC. Amino acid sequence: CASRLTWTGSDEQYL.

This clonotype has a count of ten or more. The rearrangement links TRBV28 to TRBJ1-2; 7 bases match TRBD1. Trimming took 8 bases from V and 3 from J; bases not matched to a gene: 9. The germline V gene has CDR1 MDHEN and CDR2 SYDVKM. This CDR3 is 14 amino acids long. Here the CDR3 DNA reads TGTGCCAGCCGACCGGGACAGATACACTATGGCTACACCTTC. Translating it yields CASRPGQIHYGYTF.

This clonotype was observed a handful of times. This chain links TRBV20-1 with TRBJ2-7; D perhaps matches TRBD1 (6 bases). Germline V gene sequence: CDR1 DFQATT, CDR2 SNEGSKA (reference sequence). V was pared by 2 bases and J by 0 bases, with 14 bases between. The CDR3 is made up of 15 amino acids. The CDR3 is CSARTGTMSSYEQYF. In nucleotides, the CDR3 is TGCAGTGCTAGAACCGGGACAATGAGCTCCTACGAGCAGTACTTC.

This clonotype was observed many times. The chain couples TRBV28 to TRBJ2-1, with TRBD1 matching 7 bases. The CDR3 length is 16 residues. With V trimmed by 3 bases and J by 7 bases, 12 bases remained unmatched. Germline CDR1 MDHEN, CDR2 SYDVKM. The CDR3 loop reads CASSFGQETPGNEQFF. The DNA for the CDR3 is TGTGCCAGCAGTTTCGGACAGGAGACTCCTGGGAATGAGCAGTTCTTC. The full variable domain, its missing parts supplied by reference TRBV28 and TRBJ2-1, is DVKVTQSSRYLVKRTGEKVFLECVQDMDHENMFWYRQDPGLGLRLIYFSYDVKMKEKGDIPEGYSVSREKKERFSLILESASTNQTSMYLCASSFGQETPGNEQFFGPGTRLTVL.

This clonotype was detected ten times or more. This rearrangement joins TRBV20-1 to TRBJ2-1; TRBD2 matches 9 bases. J lost 4 bases, V lost 4 bases, and 8 bases had no gene match. The CDR3 length is 15 residues. Germline CDR1 DFQATT, CDR2 SNEGSKA (reference sequence). CDR3 protein: CSATSAGGLYNEQFF. In nucleotides, the CDR3 is TGCAGTGCTACCTCAGCGGGGGGTCTTTACAATGAGCAGTTCTTC.

This rearrangement joins TRBV30 to TRBJ2-3; 11 positions agree with TRBD2. V lost 0 bases and J lost 5; bases outside the gene matches: 7. The germline gives CDR1 GTSNPN, CDR2 SVGIG (reference sequence). This CDR3 spans 16 amino acids. CDR3 DNA: TGTGCCTGGAGTGTGATAGCGGGAGGGCCACGAGATACGCAGTATTTT. This translates into CAWSVIAGGPRDTQYF.

This clonotype was counted many times. The V gene is TRBV29-1, the J gene TRBJ1-4, with TRBD1 as a possible D gene (6 bases). The CDR3 spans 13 residues. V shed 5 bases and J shed 4 bases, with 11 bases lying between them. The germline gives CDR1 SQVTM, CDR2 ANQGSEA. This chain's CDR3 is CSVSAGDNEKLFF. The CDR3, as DNA: TGCAGCGTTTCGGCAGGGGATAATGAAAAACTGTTTTTT.

The rearrangement links TRBV5-1 to TRBJ2-2, with D possibly being TRBD1 (5 bases). The CDR3 extends over 14 amino acids. Trimming pared 0 bases from V and 9 bases from J, leaving 12 bases between. Germline values: CDR1 SGHRS, CDR2 YFSETQ. The DNA for the CDR3 is TGCGCCAGCAGCTTGGGTCAGGGCCCAAGGGAGCTGTTTTTT. It specifies CASSLGQGPRELFF.

This clonotype came up many times. V is TRBV12-3 or TRBV12-4 and J is TRBJ2-7; D gene ambiguous. V was clipped by 6 bases and J by 6 bases, with 12 bases between them. This CDR3 is 12 amino acids long. The CDR3, as DNA: TGTGCCAGCAGCCTGGACGGTGGCGAGCAGTACTTC. Translating it yields CASSLDGGEQYF.

V gene TRBV13 combines with J gene TRBJ2-3; D might be TRBD2 (6 bases). There are 15 residues in the CDR3. Deletions cut 8 bases from V and 1 base from J, with 16 bases between. Germline lookup yields CDR1 PRHDT and CDR2 FYEKMQ (reference sequence). The CDR3 DNA follows: TGTGCCAGCGGCCCTCAGGGACTGCGCACAGATACGCAGTATTTT. It is translated as CASGPQGLRTDTQYF.

This clonotype was counted between two and nine times. DNA of the CDR3: TGCAGTGCTAGAGTCTCGCCTCGCGGTGGGGCCAACGTCCTGACTTTC. It translates to CSARVSPRGGANVLTF. The rearrangement joins TRBV20-1 to TRBJ2-6, with no clear D. The CDR3 consists of 16 residues. The germline CDR1 and CDR2 sequences are DFQATT and SNEGSKA (reference sequence). The ends were cut back, 1 base at V and 3 bases at J, with 13 bases in the middle.

This clonotype was recorded a few times. The rearrangement joins TRBV7-2 to TRBJ2-3; 10 nucleotides agree with TRBD1. This CDR3 spans 15 amino acids. Trimming cost V 5 bases and J 5 bases; bases outside gene matches: 7. Germline V gives CDR1 SGHTA, CDR2 FQGNSA. CDR3 nucleotide sequence: TGTGCCAGCAGCCCGGGACAGGGGCGACTAGATACGCAGTATTTT. It encodes CASSPGQGRLDTQYF.

V usage is TRBV6-1 and J usage is TRBJ1-2; D not resolved. This CDR3 region has 17 residues. Germline CDR1 MNHNS, CDR2 SASEGT. V shed 0 bases and J shed 8 bases, with 22 bases lying between them. CDR3 bases: TGTGCCAGCAGTGAAGCGCTTCCGGAGACGGCCACTCGGGGCTACACCTTC. Translating gives CASSEALPETATRGYTF.

Many counts were recorded for this clonotype. The chain joins TRBV11-2 to TRBJ2-3; TRBD1 might be the D (5 bases). Germline lookup yields CDR1 SGHAT and CDR2 FQNNGV. Deletions cut 1 base from V and 3 bases from J, with 11 bases between. The CDR3 runs 15 residues. CDR3 in DNA: TGTGCCAGCAGCTTAGTGCAGGGTTTAACAGATACGCAGTATTTT. Residues: CASSLVQGLTDTQYF. Based on the CDR3 plus reference TRBV11-2 and TRBJ2-3, the full variable domain is EAGVAQSPRYKIIEKRQSVAFWCNPISGHATLYWYQQILGQGPKLLIQFQNNGVVDDSQLPKDRFSAERLKGVDSTLKIQPAKLEDSAVYLCASSLVQGLTDTQYFGPGTRLTVL.

This clonotype has just a few counts. This chain connects TRBV2 to TRBJ1-2; D is unclear. The CDR3 is 17 amino acids. The germline V and J ends were trimmed by 6 bases and 2 bases, with 22 bases remaining between them. Germline CDR1 reads SNHLY; CDR2 reads FYNNEI. CDR3 protein: CASSLGAGPGVNYGYTF. The CDR3 region has the DNA TGTGCCAGCAGCTTGGGCGCCGGCCCTGGCGTAAACTATGGCTACACCTTC.

This chain connects TRBV7-9 to TRBJ1-1; D perhaps matches TRBD1 (5 bases). CDR3 length: 13 residues. Germline loops: CDR1 SEHNR, CDR2 FQNEAQ (reference sequence). Trimming removed 3 bases from V and 6 bases from J, with 11 bases in between. The CDR3 reads CASSFLWGAEAFF. DNA of the CDR3: TGTGCCAGCAGCTTTCTGTGGGGGGCTGAAGCTTTCTTT.